This entry concerns a single T cell receptor beta chain. Its antigen remains unknown. The data are from a study of cytomegalovirus exposure and HLA in healthy donors. About the research overall: Around 77 million unique TCRs from HLA-typed donors made up an early data release.

Vbeta (60) and Jbeta (13) primers were used in the PCR. Here immunoSEQ multiplex PCR was the method, and the copy in TCRdb shows in-frame clones only, minus some. Of roughly 160,000 clones listed, roughly four fifths are singletons. Germline V gene sequence: CDR1 LNHDA, CDR2 SQIVND (reference sequence). The CDR3 is made up of 15 amino acids. The ends lost 3 bases at V and 4 bases at J; junction bases unmatched: 4. General study points: Sequencing likely generated an artifact that appeared as a cluster of highly shared sequence variants.

The V call is TRBV19, the J call TRBJ1-5; the match to TRBD1 covers 9 bases. The sequenced material came from PBMCs. The sequence was collected from a female donor in good health and CMV-seronegative. The CDR3: CASSIAGQGNQPQHF. DNA of the CDR3: TGTGCCAGTAGTATCGCGGGACAGGGAAATCAGCCCCAGCATTTT.